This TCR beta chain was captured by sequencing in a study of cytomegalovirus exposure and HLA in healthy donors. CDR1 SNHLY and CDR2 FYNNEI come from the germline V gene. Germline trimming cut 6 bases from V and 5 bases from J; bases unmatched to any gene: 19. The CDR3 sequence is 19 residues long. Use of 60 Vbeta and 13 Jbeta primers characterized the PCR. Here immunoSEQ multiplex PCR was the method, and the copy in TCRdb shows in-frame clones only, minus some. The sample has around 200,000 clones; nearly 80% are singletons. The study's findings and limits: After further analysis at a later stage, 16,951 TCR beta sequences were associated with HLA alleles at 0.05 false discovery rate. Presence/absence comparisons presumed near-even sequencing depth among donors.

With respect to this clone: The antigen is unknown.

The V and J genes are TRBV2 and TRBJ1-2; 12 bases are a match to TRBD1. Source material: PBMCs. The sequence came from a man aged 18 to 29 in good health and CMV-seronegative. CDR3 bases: TGTGCCAGCAGCGTCCAGCCCCGGGACAGGGGGCGTAGGATTTATGGCTACACCTTC. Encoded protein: CASSVQPRDRGRRIYGYTF.